These 26 T cell receptor beta chains share one sample of origin, sequenced in a study of neoadjuvant anti-PD-1 for oral cavity cancer. Noted time point: after neoadjuvant nivolumab, at surgical resection. TCRdb's table, derived via immunoSEQ multiplex PCR, lists solely in-frame clones and lacks some. Of about 14,000 clones listed, about three quarters are singletons. The input for sequencing was PBMCs, taken after nivolumab (anti-PD-1) treatment. These receptors were taken from a person between 35 and 79 years old with oral cavity squamous cell carcinoma.

The CDR3 protein is CASPGHLYQETQYF. CDR3 sequence (DNA): TGTGCCAGCCCGGGACATCTGTACCAAGAGACCCAGTACTTC. V and J are TRBV7-3 and TRBJ2-5, with a weak D call TRBD1 (6 bases). V was cut by 8 bases and J by 0 bases, with 13 bases left in between. The CDR3 contains 14 residues. Germline loops: CDR1 SGHTA, CDR2 FQGTGA.

The chain couples TRBV11-2 to TRBJ2-1; 13 positions match TRBD2. Per germline, CDR1 SGHAT and CDR2 FQNNGV. Trimming cost V 4 bases and J 5 bases; bases outside gene matches: 8. CDR3 length: 17 amino acids. The CDR3 nucleotides read TGTGCCAGCAGCTCCATCCGGACTAGCGGGAGCAACAATGAGCAGTTCTTC. Its translation: CASSSIRTSGSNNEQFF.

This clone was seen only a few times. V and J are TRBV13 and TRBJ1-2, with a possible D match to TRBD1 (5 bases). The CDR3 is 16 residues long. Between the trimmed V and J ends, which lost 0 bases and 1 base, there was a span of 12 bases. Germline lookup yields CDR1 PRHDT and CDR2 FYEKMQ (reference sequence). CDR3 region: CASSLGRGINNYGYTF. CDR3 nucleotide sequence: TGTGCCAGCAGCTTAGGCCGGGGCATAAATAACTATGGCTACACCTTC.

The CDR3 region is CASSLGQASYEQYF. As DNA, the CDR3 is TGTGCCAGCAGTTTGGGACAGGCCTCCTACGAGCAGTACTTC. The chain is built from TRBV27 and TRBJ2-7; TRBD1 matches at 8 bases. The CDR3 is made up of 14 amino acids. V lost 3 bases and J lost 0; bases outside the gene matches: 1. Germline V gives CDR1 MNHEY, CDR2 SMNVEV (reference sequence).

This chain connects TRBV6-1 to TRBJ2-7; 8 bases align to TRBD2. The trim removed 6 bases at V and 2 bases at J, leaving 9 bases unmatched. The CDR3 has 15 residues. The germline CDR1 and CDR2 sequences are MNHNS and SASEGT. CDR3 DNA sequence: TGTGCCAGCAGAATCCCCGGGACTAGACCCTACGAGCAGTACTTC. It encodes CASRIPGTRPYEQYF.

The rearrangement links TRBV6-1 to TRBJ2-5; possibly TRBD1 for D (6 bases). The germline V gene encodes CDR1 MNHNS and CDR2 SASEGT. Trimming pared 10 bases from V and 3 bases from J, leaving 12 bases between. The CDR3 runs to 12 residues. The CDR3 here is CATGQSEETQYF. Written as DNA, the CDR3 is TGTGCCACAGGACAGTCTGAAGAGACCCAGTACTTC.

This chain links TRBV7-9 with TRBJ1-4; D remains unclear. The CDR3 has 12 residues. CDR1 SEHNR and CDR2 FQNEAQ come from the germline V gene (reference sequence). Trimming removed 5 bases at V and 6 bases at J, with 7 bases between. The chain's CDR3 is CASSRDDEKLFF. The DNA for the CDR3 is TGTGCCAGCAGCCGCGACGATGAAAAACTGTTTTTT.

V gene TRBV2 combines with J gene TRBJ2-3; 8 nucleotides agree with TRBD2. Trimming took 1 base from V and 1 from J; bases not matched to a gene: 7. CDR1 and CDR2 from the germline V gene are SNHLY and FYNNEI. CDR3 length: 17 amino acids. For the CDR3, the DNA is TGTGCCAGCAGTGAAGAGGAAAGCGGGAGTGGCACAGATACGCAGTATTTT. It is translated as CASSEEESGSGTDTQYF.

The rearrangement links TRBV19 to TRBJ2-5; 7 bases match TRBD2. This CDR3 has 13 residues. CDR1 is LNHDA and CDR2 is SQIVND in the germline V gene (reference sequence). V trimming: 8 bases; J trimming: 3 bases; junction bases outside the gene matches: 6. CDR3 loop: CASSPSGEETQYF. The CDR3 DNA is TGTGCCAGTTCCCCCAGCGGGGAAGAGACCCAGTACTTC.

J is TRBJ1-1 and V is TRBV7-8, with D unresolved. Germline loops: CDR1 SGHVS, CDR2 FQNEAQ. This CDR3 is 13 amino acids long. The germline V and J ends were trimmed by 0 bases and 1 base, with 3 bases remaining between them. The CDR3 nucleotides read TGTGCCAGCAGCTTAGCTGAGAACACTGAAGCTTTCTTT. Encoded protein: CASSLAENTEAFF. Full variable domain (missing parts from reference TRBV7-8 and TRBJ1-1): GAGVSQSPRYKVAKRGQDVALRCDPISGHVSLFWYQQALGQGPEFLTYFQNEAQLDKSGLPSDRFFAERPEGSVSTLKIQRTQQEDSAVYLCASSLAENTEAFFGQGTRLTVV.

The V call is TRBV30, the J call TRBJ1-1; TRBD1 might be the D (6 bases). The V gene's germline CDR1 is GTSNPN and CDR2 SVGIG (reference sequence). V dropped 7 bases and J dropped 1 base, with 13 bases sitting between them. The CDR3 runs to 13 residues. Here the CDR3 reads CAFWGQANTEAFF. DNA for the CDR3: TGTGCCTTTTGGGGGCAGGCGAACACTGAAGCTTTCTTT.

V gene TRBV5-1 combines with J gene TRBJ2-2; 9 bases fit TRBD2. With V trimmed by 7 bases and J by 4 bases, 8 bases remained unmatched. The CDR3 has 15 amino acids. From germline, CDR1 is SGHRS and CDR2 YFSETQ. CDR3 region: CASAIAGAITGELFF. Here the CDR3 DNA reads TGCGCCAGCGCCATAGCGGGAGCGATCACCGGGGAGCTGTTTTTT.

The chain carries TRBV11-3 and TRBJ2-7; D is uncertain. Trimming pared 0 bases from V and 5 bases from J, leaving 5 bases between. In germline, CDR1 is SGHNT, CDR2 YENEEA. The length of the CDR3 is 12 residues. CDR3 sequence reads: CASSLDSHEQYF. The CDR3 DNA reads as TGTGCCAGCAGCTTAGATTCCCACGAGCAGTACTTC. Variable domain in full (rest from reference TRBV11-3 and TRBJ2-7): EAGVVQSPRYKIIEKKQPVAFWCNPISGHNTLYWYLQNLGQGPELLIRYENEEAVDDSQLPKDRFSAERLKGVDSTLKIQPAELGDSAVYLCASSLDSHEQYFGPGTRLTVT.

This clone was picked up a small number of times. The chain joins TRBV25-1 to TRBJ1-2; D gene uncertain. V was pared by 1 base and J by 8 bases, with 14 bases between. Germline lookup yields CDR1 MGHDK and CDR2 SYGVNS. The CDR3 contains 14 residues. The CDR3 DNA follows: TGTGCCAGCAGTGAATTCAAGGAGGGCGGCGGCTACACCTTC. This encodes CASSEFKEGGGYTF.

The rearrangement uses TRBV11-2 and TRBJ1-3; D unresolved. The V gene's germline CDR1 is SGHAT and CDR2 FQNNGV. The germline V and J ends were trimmed by 0 bases and 2 bases, with 8 bases remaining between them. This CDR3 comprises 15 residues. The CDR3 loop is CASSLDALPGNTIYF. DNA of the CDR3: TGTGCCAGCAGCTTAGACGCTCTCCCTGGAAACACCATATATTTT.

The rearrangement links TRBV5-6 to TRBJ2-7; D not certain. The ends were cut back, 1 base at V and 5 bases at J, with 16 bases in the middle. The CDR3 covers 15 residues. The germline gives CDR1 SGHDT, CDR2 YYEEEE. CDR3 DNA: TGTGCCAGCAGCTTGCTGGCAGGTGCCTCTGACGAGCAGTACTTC. This gives the protein CASSLLAGASDEQYF.

This rearrangement joins TRBV19 to TRBJ2-4, with D perhaps matching TRBD2 (5 bases). The germline V gene has CDR1 LNHDA and CDR2 SQIVND (reference sequence). With 4 bases removed from V and 7 bases from J, the gap between germline ends came to 14 bases. The CDR3 covers 14 residues. CDR3 sequence (DNA): TGTGCCAGTAGTACTGGGTACGGCGGGAACATTCAGTACTTC. Translated, it gives CASSTGYGGNIQYF.

The chain couples TRBV4-1 to TRBJ2-5; 12 bases are a match to TRBD2. Germline-derived CDR1 and CDR2 are MGHRA and YSYEKL. The CDR3 has 15 amino acids. Germline trimming cut 0 bases from V and 5 bases from J; bases unmatched to any gene: 1. CDR3 sequence reads: CASSQEGTSGETQYF. The CDR3 nucleotides are TGCGCCAGCAGCCAAGAGGGGACTAGCGGGGAGACCCAGTACTTC.

J is TRBJ2-1 and V is TRBV7-2; tentative D call: TRBD2 (7 bases). V lost 6 bases to trimming and J lost 3 bases, with 21 bases between them. The length of the CDR3 is 17 residues. The germline CDR1 and CDR2 sequences are SGHTA and FQGNSA. This chain's CDR3 is CASRPIGGGLGYNEQFF. The CDR3 nucleotides read TGTGCCAGCAGGCCGATAGGGGGAGGGCTGGGCTACAATGAGCAGTTCTTC.

V usage is TRBV27 and J usage is TRBJ2-1; the match to TRBD2 covers 7 bases. The length of the CDR3 is 14 residues. The V gene end was trimmed by 5 bases and the J gene end by 9 bases; junction bases not matched to a gene: 10. Germline CDR1 is MNHEY and CDR2 is SMNVEV (reference sequence). The CDR3: CASSPGTISGEQFF. Written as DNA, the CDR3 is TGTGCCAGCAGTCCGGGGACTATCTCAGGTGAGCAGTTCTTC.

The J gene is TRBJ1-1, the V gene TRBV19; 7 bases align to TRBD1. Germline CDR1 and CDR2: LNHDA and SQIVND (reference sequence). The CDR3 covers 14 residues. V trimming: 7 bases; J trimming: 6 bases; junction bases outside the gene matches: 11. The CDR3 nucleotides read TGTGCCAGTATTCCGACAGGGAGGGGAGCTGAAGCTTTCTTT. This encodes CASIPTGRGAEAFF.

The gene calls are TRBV10-3 and TRBJ1-2; 8 nucleotides line up with TRBD1. Germline CDR1 is ENHRY and CDR2 is SYGVKD. With V trimmed by 0 bases and J by 2 bases, 2 bases remained unmatched. CDR3 length equals 15 residues. The CDR3 is CAISESGQGNYGYTF. DNA for the CDR3: TGTGCCATCAGTGAGTCCGGACAGGGAAACTATGGCTACACCTTC.

The chain's CDR3 is CASSPTFSTNTEAFF. The CDR3 region has the DNA TGTGCCAGCTCACCGACGTTTTCCACGAACACTGAAGCTTTCTTT. V usage is TRBV18 and J usage is TRBJ1-1, with no clear D. The germline CDR1 and CDR2 sequences are KGHSH and LQKENI. Trimming left V 3 bases short and J 1 base short, with 12 bases between. The CDR3 spans 15 residues. Drawing the rest from reference TRBV18 and TRBJ1-1, the complete variable domain is NAGVMQNPRHLVRRRGQEARLRCSPMKGHSHVYWYRQLPEEGLKFMVYLQKENIIDESGMPKERFSAEFPKEGPSILRIQQVVRGDSAAYFCASSPTFSTNTEAFFGQGTRLTVV.

A single count supports this clone. The CDR3, as DNA: TGTGCCAGCAGCTCCCTGGGGGGTGGTATCGGGGTCTACAATGAGCAGTTCTTC. This sequence encodes CASSSLGGGIGVYNEQFF. The J gene is TRBJ2-1, the V gene TRBV27; a possible D gene is TRBD2 (6 bases). This CDR3 region has 18 residues. The V and J ends lost 6 bases and 3 bases respectively, with 24 bases between them. Germline loops: CDR1 MNHEY, CDR2 SMNVEV (reference sequence).

V is TRBV15 and J is TRBJ2-1, with TRBD2 matching 10 bases. J lost 6 bases, V lost 0 bases, and 14 bases had no gene match. The CDR3 is 19 residues long. Germline loops: CDR1 LNHNV, CDR2 YYDKDF (reference sequence). CDR3 sequence: CATSRDSGTSGKYGNEQFF. The DNA of the CDR3 is TGTGCCACCAGCAGAGATTCAGGAACTAGCGGGAAGTACGGCAATGAGCAGTTCTTC.

CDR3 DNA sequence: TGTGCCAGCAGCACCGGACTAGCGGGAAGCACAGATACGCAGTATTTT. Its translation is CASSTGLAGSTDTQYF. The chain recombines TRBV7-2 with TRBJ2-3; 12 nucleotides align to TRBD2. This CDR3 is built from 16 residues. CDR1 is SGHTA, CDR2 FQGNSA, per germline. With V trimmed by 5 bases and J by 0 bases, 3 bases remained unmatched.